Sequencing of this T cell receptor (beta chain) was carried out in a study of blood T cell repertoires in COVID-19. Study as a whole: Both acute and convalescent COVID-19 samples were obtained from the United States, Italy and Spain.

Germline V gene sequence: CDR1 PRHDT, CDR2 FYEKMQ (reference sequence). This CDR3 is built from 13 residues. V lost 5 bases, J lost 2 bases, and 9 bases lay in between. The authors' processing: Estimation of nucleated cell counts was performed using reference gene primer amplification. TCRdb's table, derived via immunoSEQ multiplex PCR, lists solely in-frame clones and lacks some. V, J and clone size reflect that table, while D and trimming were determined from the DNA. The sample comprises approximately 220,000 clones, 80% to 90% of which are singletons, and around 3.5% rests with the top ten. Residents of 24 US areas, aged about 18 to 95 years, made up the participants. Cohort placement rested on clinical history that participants reported themselves.

The chain links TRBV13 to TRBJ1-1; unclear D gene. Sequences were obtained from PBMCs or T cells enriched from blood (not recorded which). The TCR comes from a woman aged 40 to 50 with acute COVID-19. The CDR3, as DNA: TGTGCCAGCAGCGCCGGGGTCAACACTGAAGCTTTCTTT. Residues: CASSAGVNTEAFF.